These 21 T cell receptor beta chains were all obtained from the same sample, sequenced in a study of cytomegalovirus exposure and HLA in healthy donors (dated by TCRdb to between 2016 and 2019). Library construction relied on the immunoSEQ multiplex PCR assay. For the multiplex PCR, a mixture combining 60 forward primers for TCR Vbeta segments and 13 reverse primers for TCR Jbeta segments was used. The immuneACCESS repertoire file appears here via TCRdb, limited to in-frame rearrangements. These files lack a portion of the clones; in checked studies, under half of the deficit traces to unresolved V genes, and the cause of the others is not known. The sample contains about 130,000 clones, approximately 78% of them found a single time. The ten largest clones add up to around 1.6% of the sample. The sample comprised PBMCs. All receptors come from a female donor in good health and CMV-seronegative.

This chain joins TRBV6-1 and TRBJ1-2; D may be TRBD1 (6 bases). CDR3 size: 13 residues. The germline CDR1 and CDR2 sequences are MNHNS and SASEGT. Trimming shortened V by 4 bases and J by 5 bases, and 11 bases separated the two germline ends. DNA for the CDR3: TGTGCCAGCAGTGCTGGACAGATTTATGGCTACACCTTC. This encodes CASSAGQIYGYTF.

The chain employs TRBV7-9 and TRBJ2-1; TRBD2 matches at 10 bases. Germline lookup yields CDR1 SEHNR and CDR2 FQNEAQ (reference sequence). The CDR3 is 16 residues long. V trimming: 5 bases; J trimming: 5 bases; junction bases outside the gene matches: 9. CDR3 region: CASSLSGLAQNNEQFF. Here the CDR3 DNA reads TGTGCCAGCAGCCTCTCGGGACTAGCGCAGAACAATGAGCAGTTCTTC.

In this sample, this clone turned up once. V is TRBV2 and J is TRBJ2-3, with 11 positions matching TRBD2. The V segment lost 2 bases and the J segment 0 bases; nucleotides outside the gene matches: 7. CDR1 SNHLY and CDR2 FYNNEI come from the germline V gene. The CDR3 has 18 amino acids. The CDR3 here is CASSETGTSGASTDTQYF. Written as DNA, the CDR3 is TGTGCCAGCAGTGAAACCGGGACTAGCGGAGCTAGCACAGATACGCAGTATTTT.

The V gene is TRBV4-1, the J gene TRBJ2-5; the D gene is possibly TRBD1 (6 bases). CDR3 length: 16 residues. The V end was cut by 1 base, the J end by 5 bases, with 17 bases between. Germline loops: CDR1 MGHRA, CDR2 YSYEKL. Here the CDR3 reads CASSQAPGQGWETQYF. DNA for the CDR3: TGCGCCAGCAGCCAAGCTCCCGGGCAGGGGTGGGAGACCCAGTACTTC.

This clone was recorded only once. V and J are TRBV9 and TRBJ2-1; TRBD2 matches 7 bases. CDR3 size: 18 residues. Germline assignment: CDR1 SGDLS and CDR2 YYNGEE. V lost 2 bases and J lost 4; bases outside the gene matches: 15. The chain's CDR3 is CASSVSRGTIPDYNEQFF. The CDR3 bases are TGTGCCAGCAGCGTGTCCCGCGGGACTATCCCGGATTACAATGAGCAGTTCTTC.

A single count supports this clone. CDR3: CASSPHSYEQYF. The DNA of the CDR3 is TGTGCCAGCAGTCCTCACAGCTACGAGCAGTACTTC. The chain recombines TRBV28 with TRBJ2-7; D uncertain. V shed 5 bases and J shed 3 bases, with 8 bases lying between them. The CDR3 consists of 12 residues. Germline-derived CDR1 and CDR2 are MDHEN and SYDVKM.

In regard to this clone: One junction end disagrees with the germline gene, perhaps due to a read error. The chain joins TRBV7-2 to TRBJ2-2; 8 bases match TRBD2. The CDR3 has 15 residues. Germline loops: CDR1 SGHTA, CDR2 FQGNSA. CDR3 DNA sequence: TGTGCCAGCACCTTAGGGGGGGCTAGCGGGGGGGAGCTGTTTTTT. It is translated as CASTLGGASGGELFF.

The chain employs TRBV4-3 and TRBJ1-2; 9 bases map to TRBD1. V lost 3 bases, J lost 2 bases, and 7 bases stayed unmatched. This CDR3 spans 16 amino acids. The germline V gene has CDR1 LGHNA and CDR2 YSLEER. The CDR3 DNA is TGCGCCAGCAGCCACGGGACAGGGCCGAAAAACTATGGCTACACCTTC. As protein: CASSHGTGPKNYGYTF.

In this sample, this clone turned up once. This chain connects TRBV28 to TRBJ1-1; 10 bases match TRBD1. Trimming at V came to 8 bases and at J to 3 bases, leaving 3 bases not matched to a gene. The CDR3 consists of 13 residues. Germline V gene sequence: CDR1 MDHEN, CDR2 SYDVKM. The DNA of the CDR3 is TGTGCCAGCGATGGGACAGGGGACACTGAAGCTTTCTTT. Protein product: CASDGTGDTEAFF.

V is TRBV5-1 and J is TRBJ2-3, with TRBD2 identical over 16 bases. CDR1 and CDR2 from the germline V gene are SGHRS and YFSETQ. Trimming at V came to 4 bases and at J to 1 base, leaving 12 bases not matched to a gene. The CDR3 extends over 20 amino acids. CDR3 sequence (DNA): TGCGCCAGCAGCATGACCGGGACTAGCGGGAGGGCCCTTCGCACAGATACGCAGTATTTT. It yields the protein CASSMTGTSGRALRTDTQYF.

This chain links TRBV18 with TRBJ2-1; TRBD2 aligns across 7 bases. Germline values: CDR1 KGHSH, CDR2 LQKENI. V trimming: 3 bases; J trimming: 4 bases; junction bases outside the gene matches: 9. The CDR3 contains 16 residues. The DNA for the CDR3 is TGTGCCAGCTCACCCCGAGGGAGCGGGGTTTACAATGAGCAGTTCTTC. It is translated as CASSPRGSGVYNEQFF.

The count of this clone is one. The chain joins TRBV28 to TRBJ2-1; TRBD2 might be the D (6 bases). The germline V and J ends were trimmed by 2 bases and 0 bases, with 8 bases remaining between them. There are 15 residues in the CDR3. Germline V CDR1 and CDR2: MDHEN, SYDVKM. This CDR3 is CASSLRGISYNEQFF. CDR3 bases: TGTGCCAGCAGTTTACGCGGGATCTCCTACAATGAGCAGTTCTTC.

The J gene is TRBJ2-5, the V gene TRBV5-4; maybe TRBD1 (6 bases). The CDR3 sequence is 13 residues long. Germline V lookup: CDR1 SGHNT, CDR2 YYREEE (reference sequence). Trimming took off 4 bases at V and 1 base at J, with 8 bases between the two ends. The CDR3 is CASSQGGQETQYF. The CDR3 DNA follows: TGTGCCAGCAGCCAAGGGGGCCAAGAGACCCAGTACTTC. Using reference TRBV5-4 and TRBJ2-5 for the parts outside the CDR3, the full variable domain is ETGVTQSPTHLIKTRGQQVTLRCSSQSGHNTVSWYQQALGQGPQFIFQYYREEENGRGNFPPRFSGLQFPNYSSELNVNALELDDSALYLCASSQGGQETQYFGPGTRLLVL.

V usage is TRBV15 and J usage is TRBJ2-7; D possibly corresponds to TRBD2 (6 bases). The CDR3 is made up of 16 amino acids. The germline V gene has CDR1 LNHNV and CDR2 YYDKDF (reference sequence). V was clipped by 0 bases and J by 4 bases, with 16 bases between them. This CDR3 reads CATSRESREPFYEQYF. The CDR3 nucleotides read TGTGCCACCAGCAGAGAGTCCCGGGAGCCATTTTACGAGCAGTACTTC.

V gene TRBV29-1 combines with J gene TRBJ2-3; the match to TRBD2 covers 13 bases. The CDR3 contains 15 residues. The germline gives CDR1 SQVTM, CDR2 ANQGSEA. Losses at the gene ends were 6 bases for V and 1 base for J; bases not matched to a gene: 4. For the CDR3, the DNA is TGCAGCGTCTCCGGACTAGCGGGAGGCACAGATACGCAGTATTTT. This gives the protein CSVSGLAGGTDTQYF.

The chain couples TRBV20-1 to TRBJ2-1, with no clear D. The germline gives CDR1 DFQATT, CDR2 SNEGSKA (reference sequence). V lost 5 bases, J lost 10 bases, and 12 bases lay in between. The CDR3 sequence is 11 residues long. The CDR3 loop reads CSALRGFEQFF. The DNA for the CDR3 is TGCAGTGCTCTCCGAGGTTTCGAGCAGTTCTTC.

The chain recombines TRBV5-1 with TRBJ2-7; the match to TRBD2 covers 11 bases. The CDR3 runs to 17 residues. Germline trimming cut 5 bases from V and 0 bases from J; bases unmatched to any gene: 10. The V gene's germline CDR1 is SGHRS and CDR2 YFSETQ. CDR3 protein: CASSSGGTSGSSYEQYF. The CDR3 DNA follows: TGCGCCAGCAGTTCAGGGGGGACTAGCGGTAGCTCCTACGAGCAGTACTTC.

The rearrangement joins TRBV5-6 to TRBJ1-3, with 8 nucleotides matching TRBD1. The CDR3 loop spans 14 amino acids. CDR1 is SGHDT and CDR2 is YYEEEE in the germline V gene. Unmatched junction bases numbered 0, after V lost 2 bases and J lost 2 bases. The CDR3 is CASSLQGAGNTIYF. CDR3 sequence (DNA): TGTGCCAGCAGCTTACAGGGGGCTGGAAACACCATATATTTT.

This chain joins TRBV6-6 and TRBJ2-7, with a possible D match to TRBD1 (5 bases). The CDR3 covers 13 residues. Germline V gene data show CDR1 as MNHNY and CDR2 as SVGAGI (reference sequence). V was shortened by 4 bases and J by 2 bases, with 9 bases between the two germline ends. The CDR3 DNA is TGTGCCAGCAGTTGGACAAGGGCCTACGAGCAGTACTTC. Protein product: CASSWTRAYEQYF.

The gene calls are TRBV7-8 and TRBJ2-1; 7 nucleotides match TRBD2. The CDR3 has 16 amino acids. V trimming: 5 bases; J trimming: 9 bases; junction bases outside the gene matches: 16. Germline CDR1 is SGHVS and CDR2 is FQNEAQ. The CDR3 loop is CASSARWGEGQSEQFF. CDR3 coding DNA: TGTGCCAGCAGCGCCCGATGGGGGGAGGGCCAGTCTGAGCAGTTCTTC.

V gene TRBV23-1 combines with J gene TRBJ2-7, with TRBD1 as a possible D gene (5 bases). TRBV23-1 is treated as an ORF (open reading frame) with a function not yet certain. The V gene lost 8 bases and the J gene lost 2 bases, with 13 bases spanning the gap. The CDR3 consists of 13 residues. CDR3 sequence (DNA): TGCGCCAGCCCCGTGGGGCCGACCTACGAGCAGTACTTC. This translates into CASPVGPTYEQYF.